The 6 T cell receptor beta chains listed next were all sequenced from one sample in a study of blood T cell repertoires in COVID-19. Assay used: immunoSEQ multiplex PCR; TCRdb lists only in-frame clones, some missing. The sample lists 190,000 or so clones; 80% to 90% were seen once. The sample taken for sequencing was peripheral blood. These receptors originate from a woman younger than 30 who had recovered from COVID-19.

The V and J genes are TRBV7-8 and TRBJ1-1; 7 bases align to TRBD1. The CDR3 consists of 17 residues. CDR1 is SGHVS, CDR2 FQNEAQ, per germline. The V gene end was trimmed by 5 bases and the J gene end by 2 bases; junction bases not matched to a gene: 14. The CDR3 sequence is CASSAPTGRPFNTEAFF. The CDR3 DNA is TGTGCCAGCAGCGCACCGACAGGGAGGCCCTTTAACACTGAAGCTTTCTTT.

The chain links TRBV6-5 to TRBJ2-7; 7 bases agree with TRBD2. The V segment lost 6 bases and the J segment 0 bases; nucleotides outside the gene matches: 5. The CDR3 consists of 14 residues. Per the germline V gene, CDR1 is MNHEY and CDR2 is SVGAGI. CDR3 amino acids: CASSSSGTSYEQYV. In DNA, the CDR3 is TGTGCCAGCAGCTCGAGCGGGACCTCCTACGAGCAGTACGTC.

The gene calls are TRBV2 and TRBJ2-7, with TRBD2 matching 13 bases. The germline gives CDR1 SNHLY, CDR2 FYNNEI. J was trimmed by 5 bases and V by 5 bases; bases with no gene match: 6. CDR3 length: 15 residues. CDR3 DNA sequence: TGTGCCAGCAGTCTACTAGCGGGAGGGCCTAACGAGCAGTACGTC. This translates into CASSLLAGGPNEQYV.

The table lists this clone with a few counts. V and J are TRBV19 and TRBJ2-1; TRBD2 aligns across 12 bases. Trimming cost V 3 bases and J 4 bases; bases outside gene matches: 1. Germline loops: CDR1 LNHDA, CDR2 SQIVND (reference sequence). The CDR3 is 15 amino acids. The CDR3 reads CASSMTSGGYNEQFF. The CDR3 DNA reads as TGTGCCAGTAGTATGACTAGCGGGGGTTACAATGAGCAGTTCTTC.

This clone was observed a few times. The chain recombines TRBV5-4 with TRBJ2-2, with 11 bases fitting TRBD2. This CDR3 has 17 residues. The V gene end was trimmed by 2 bases and the J gene end by 7 bases; junction bases not matched to a gene: 10. The germline gives CDR1 SGHNT, CDR2 YYREEE (reference sequence). The CDR3 protein is CASSFYVAGGPGGELFF. DNA of the CDR3: TGTGCCAGCAGCTTTTACGTAGCGGGAGGGCCTGGCGGGGAGCTGTTTTTT.

Only one count was recorded for this clone. V is TRBV27 and J is TRBJ2-7; TRBD2 matches 8 bases. CDR3 length: 13 residues. Trimming at V came to 8 bases and at J to 3 bases, leaving 6 bases not matched to a gene. Germline V gives CDR1 MNHEY, CDR2 SMNVEV (reference sequence). CDR3 sequence reads: CASGAGTSYEQYF. The CDR3, as DNA: TGTGCCAGCGGCGCCGGGACTAGCTACGAGCAGTACTTC.